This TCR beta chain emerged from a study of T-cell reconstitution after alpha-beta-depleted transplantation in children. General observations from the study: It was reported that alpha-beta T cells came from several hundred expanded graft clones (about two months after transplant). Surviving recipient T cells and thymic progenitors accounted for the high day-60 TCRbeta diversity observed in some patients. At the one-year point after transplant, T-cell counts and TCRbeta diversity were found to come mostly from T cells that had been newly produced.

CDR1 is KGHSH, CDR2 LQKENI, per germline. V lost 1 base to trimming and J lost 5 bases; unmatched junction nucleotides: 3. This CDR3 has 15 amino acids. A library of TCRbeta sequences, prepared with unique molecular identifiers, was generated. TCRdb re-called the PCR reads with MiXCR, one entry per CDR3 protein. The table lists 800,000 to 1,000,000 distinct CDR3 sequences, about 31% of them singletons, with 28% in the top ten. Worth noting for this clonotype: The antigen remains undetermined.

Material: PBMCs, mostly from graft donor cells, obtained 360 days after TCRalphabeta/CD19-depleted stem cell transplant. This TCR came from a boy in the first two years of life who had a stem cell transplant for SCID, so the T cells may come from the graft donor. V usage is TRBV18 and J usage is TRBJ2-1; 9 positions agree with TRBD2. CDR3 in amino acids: CASSPQRGVNNEQFF. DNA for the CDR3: TGTGCCAGCTCACCACAGCGGGGGGTCAACAATGAGCAGTTCTTC. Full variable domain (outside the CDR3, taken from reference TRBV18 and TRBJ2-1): NAGVMQNPRHLVRRRGQEARLRCSPMKGHSHVYWYRQLPEEGLKFMVYLQKENIIDESGMPKERFSAEFPKEGPSILRIQQVVRGDSAAYFCASSPQRGVNNEQFFGPGTRLTVL.